The next 21 T cell receptor beta chains were all read from a single sample in a study of identical twins. TCRdb fed the 5' RACE reads into MiXCR, producing one record per CDR3 protein. The sample has roughly 770,000 distinct CDR3 sequences; about 20% are singletons. This sample also appeared in a second study, on T cells expressing NK-cell markers.

The sample comprised PBMCs. Receptor source: a woman under 30 in good health.

The gene calls are TRBV10-3 and TRBJ1-1, with D perhaps matching TRBD1 (5 bases). Germline lookup yields CDR1 ENHRY and CDR2 SYGVKD. The CDR3 is 12 residues long. Trimming shortened V by 10 bases and J by 8 bases, and 17 bases separated the two germline ends. CDR3 residues: CATRGRMIEAFF. The CDR3 DNA reads TGTGCCACCCGGGGACGGATGATAGAAGCTTTCTTT.

V usage is TRBV9 and J usage is TRBJ1-1; unclear D gene. The V gene lost 0 bases and the J gene lost 1 base, with 7 bases spanning the gap. Germline V gives CDR1 SGDLS, CDR2 YYNGEE. This CDR3 spans 14 amino acids. CDR3 sequence (DNA): TGTGCCAGCAGCGTAGCTACAGCGAACACTGAAGCTTTCTTT. Encoded protein: CASSVATANTEAFF.

This clonotype was seen a few times. This chain links TRBV27 with TRBJ1-2, with 8 bases lining up with TRBD1. This CDR3 comprises 14 residues. V lost 3 bases, J lost 4 bases, and 4 bases stayed unmatched. The V gene's germline CDR1 is MNHEY and CDR2 SMNVEV (reference sequence). Here the CDR3 DNA reads TGTGCCAGCAGTTTCGCCGGACAGGGCTATGGCTACACCTTC. Translation: CASSFAGQGYGYTF.

This clonotype turned up a few times. CDR3: CASSGRRNEQFF. CDR3 coding DNA: TGTGCCAGCAGTGGGCGACGGAATGAGCAGTTCTTC. The chain has TRBV6-5 and TRBJ2-1; D uncertain. Germline V gene lookup returns CDR1 MNHEY and CDR2 SVGAGI. The CDR3 is 12 residues long. V shed 5 bases and J shed 7 bases, with 9 bases lying between them.

The chain recombines TRBV10-3 with TRBJ2-3; the D is unclear. Per germline, CDR1 ENHRY and CDR2 SYGVKD. The CDR3 is made up of 17 amino acids. V lost 2 bases, J lost 2 bases, and 17 bases lay in between. Here the CDR3 reads CAISEGSIILNTDTQYF. The CDR3 DNA reads TGTGCCATCAGTGAGGGTTCTATCATCCTCAACACAGATACGCAGTATTTT.

The chain has TRBV27 and TRBJ2-1, with D perhaps given as TRBD1 or TRBD2 (5 bases each). The germline V and J ends were trimmed by 6 bases and 8 bases, with 17 bases remaining between them. Germline V CDR1 and CDR2: MNHEY, SMNVEV (reference sequence). The CDR3 runs to 14 residues. Written as DNA, the CDR3 is TGTGCCAGCAGCCTTTATCGTGTGGGGGATGAGCAGTTCTTC. Translating gives CASSLYRVGDEQFF.

The chain recombines TRBV12-5 with TRBJ2-1; 13 bases are shared with TRBD2. V lost 8 bases, J lost 0 bases, and 7 bases stayed unmatched. This CDR3 contains 17 residues. Germline-derived CDR1 and CDR2 are LGHNT and FRNRAP. The CDR3 loop is CASRTSGGLSSYNEQFF. DNA of the CDR3: TGTGCTAGTAGGACTAGCGGGGGCCTTAGCTCCTACAATGAGCAGTTCTTC.

The gene calls are TRBV11-2 and TRBJ2-7, with D maybe TRBD1 (6 bases). Germline CDR1 and CDR2: SGHAT and FQNNGV. Trimming pared 5 bases from V and 2 bases from J, leaving 25 bases between. CDR3 size: 18 residues. CDR3 DNA sequence: TGTGCCAGCAGCCGAAATTCCAACCCGGACAGACAAACCTACGAGCAGTACTTC. This translates into CASSRNSNPDRQTYEQYF. The whole variable domain, filled in from reference TRBV11-2 and TRBJ2-7, reads EAGVAQSPRYKIIEKRQSVAFWCNPISGHATLYWYQQILGQGPKLLIQFQNNGVVDDSQLPKDRFSAERLKGVDSTLKIQPAKLEDSAVYLCASSRNSNPDRQTYEQYFGPGTRLTVT.

This clonotype was picked up a small number of times. The genes are TRBV7-9 and TRBJ1-1; a weak D match, TRBD1 (5 bases). Germline CDR1 is SEHNR and CDR2 is FQNEAQ (reference sequence). This CDR3 comprises 13 residues. V lost 2 bases, J lost 7 bases, and 11 bases lay in between. The CDR3 nucleotides read TGTGCCAGCAGCTTATCCTTTCAGGGTGAAGCTTTCTTT. Protein sequence: CASSLSFQGEAFF.

This clonotype has just a few counts. J is TRBJ2-2 and V is TRBV7-6; either TRBD1 or TRBD2 may supply D (6 bases each). CDR3 size: 15 residues. The germline V gene has CDR1 SGHVS and CDR2 FNYEAQ. V lost 5 bases, J lost 6 bases, and 16 bases lay in between. CDR3 in amino acids: CASSPRGGRAGELFF. The CDR3 DNA sequence: TGTGCCAGCAGCCCCCGTGGGGGGCGAGCCGGGGAGCTGTTTTTT.

In this sample, this clonotype turned up a few times. The chain joins TRBV7-2 to TRBJ2-2; D is unresolved. The CDR3 is made up of 14 amino acids. Trimming shortened V by 6 bases and J by 0 bases, and 8 bases separated the two germline ends. Germline V lookup: CDR1 SGHTA, CDR2 FQGNSA. CDR3 loop: CASRPVPNTGELFF. DNA for the CDR3: TGTGCCAGCAGACCTGTACCGAACACCGGGGAGCTGTTTTTT.

This clonotype was found a few times. The V call is TRBV2, the J call TRBJ1-6; tentatively, D is TRBD1 (5 bases). From germline, CDR1 is SNHLY and CDR2 FYNNEI. CDR3 length equals 14 residues. V lost 10 bases, J lost 3 bases, and 13 bases lay in between. The DNA for the CDR3 is TGTGCCACCCAGACAGACAACTATAATTCACCCCTCCACTTT. It translates to CATQTDNYNSPLHF.

This chain connects TRBV5-1 to TRBJ2-3; 9 bases match TRBD2. In germline, CDR1 is SGHRS, CDR2 YFSETQ. The CDR3 contains 17 residues. V trimming: 4 bases; J trimming: 5 bases; junction bases outside the gene matches: 14. This CDR3 reads CASSNEGAGGPGDTQYF. The DNA for the CDR3 is TGCGCCAGCAGCAACGAGGGTGCGGGAGGGCCTGGAGATACGCAGTATTTT.

The sample holds many counts of this clonotype. CDR3 amino acids: CASSRTGELFF. CDR3 coding DNA: TGTGCCAGCAGCCGTACCGGGGAGCTGTTTTTT. This chain joins TRBV12-3 or TRBV12-4 and TRBJ2-2; D not certain. With 6 bases removed from V and 5 bases from J, the gap between germline ends came to 4 bases. CDR3 length: 11 amino acids.

This clonotype occurred a few times. CDR3 DNA sequence: TGCAGTGCTAGGGACCGGGACTCGGTTCGGAACGAGCAGTACTTC. Translated: CSARDRDSVRNEQYF. V usage is TRBV20-1 and J usage is TRBJ2-7; perhaps TRBD2 as D (6 bases). V lost 3 bases to trimming and J lost 5 bases, with 20 bases between them. CDR3 size: 15 residues. Germline V gene lookup returns CDR1 DFQATT and CDR2 SNEGSKA (reference sequence).

This clonotype was picked up a small number of times. The chain is built from TRBV5-4 and TRBJ2-3, with 10 bases identical to TRBD2. The CDR3 contains 19 residues. V was pared by 2 bases and J by 2 bases, with 14 bases of the junction left unmatched. Germline-derived CDR1 and CDR2 are SGHNT and YYREEE (reference sequence). This CDR3 is CASSFPSGGRGAHTDTQYF. DNA of the CDR3: TGTGCCAGCAGCTTCCCTAGCGGGGGAAGGGGGGCACACACAGATACGCAGTATTTT. The full variable domain, completed using reference TRBV5-4 and TRBJ2-3, is ETGVTQSPTHLIKTRGQQVTLRCSSQSGHNTVSWYQQALGQGPQFIFQYYREEENGRGNFPPRFSGLQFPNYSSELNVNALELDDSALYLCASSFPSGGRGAHTDTQYFGPGTRLTVL.

This rearrangement joins TRBV20-1 to TRBJ2-7, with D perhaps TRBD1 (5 bases). Between the trimmed V and J ends, which lost 6 bases and 5 bases, there was a span of 17 bases. Germline V gene data show CDR1 as DFQATT and CDR2 as SNEGSKA (reference sequence). CDR3 length equals 13 residues. Here the CDR3 reads CSALGRAVDEQYF. Here the CDR3 DNA reads TGCAGTGCCCTCGGCAGGGCCGTCGACGAGCAGTACTTC.

This chain uses TRBV20-1 with TRBJ1-6; a possible D gene is TRBD1 (5 bases). The CDR3 totals 15 residues. V lost 2 bases, J lost 10 bases, and 18 bases lay in between. CDR1 is DFQATT, CDR2 SNEGSKA, per germline (reference sequence). CDR3 residues: CSARIGAAVGSPLHF. CDR3 bases: TGCAGTGCTAGAATTGGGGCAGCGGTCGGATCACCCCTCCACTTT.

CDR3 in DNA: TGTGCCATCAGTGTCGCAAATGAGCAGTTCTTC. Translating gives CAISVANEQFF. V gene TRBV10-3 combines with J gene TRBJ2-1; D remains ambiguous. The CDR3 covers 11 residues. Germline V CDR1 and CDR2: ENHRY, SYGVKD. Trimming left V 4 bases short and J 7 bases short, with 5 bases between.

CDR3 region: CASSYLDPNYEQYF. The DNA of the CDR3 is TGTGCCAGCAGTTACCTCGATCCCAACTACGAGCAGTACTTC. This chain connects TRBV6-5 to TRBJ2-7; D remains ambiguous. The V and J ends lost 2 bases and 3 bases respectively, with 11 bases between them. This CDR3 has 14 residues. Germline V gene lookup returns CDR1 MNHEY and CDR2 SVGAGI.

The rearrangement links TRBV20-1 to TRBJ2-1, with D possibly matching TRBD2 (6 bases). This CDR3 region has 15 residues. The V gene lost 3 bases and the J gene lost 12 bases, with 24 bases spanning the gap. Germline CDR1 and CDR2: DFQATT and SNEGSKA (reference sequence). CDR3: CSARDLAGNVPWQFF. CDR3 bases: TGCAGTGCTAGGGACCTTGCGGGAAACGTCCCGTGGCAGTTCTTC.